These 32 T cell receptor beta chains originate from one sample sequenced in a study of human T cells and chemical hapten exposure. TCRdb redid the calling of the RACE reads with MiXCR, one entry per CDR3 protein. The table has roughly 130,000 distinct CDR3 sequences, around 8.2% seen once. This sample's time point: healthy volunteer bleed at 2 weeks. Researchers extracted total RNA from unfractionated whole blood. The sample was whole blood. The source is a male donor in good health. Some clones in this sample may be carry-over from other donors' samples.

This clonotype was seen only a few times. V is TRBV2 and J is TRBJ1-2; weak D call: TRBD1 (6 bases). The CDR3 extends over 12 amino acids. V lost 7 bases, J lost 2 bases, and 8 bases lay in between. Germline assignment: CDR1 SNHLY and CDR2 FYNNEI. The CDR3 DNA reads as TGTGCCAGCAATCAGGGGAACTATGGCTACACCTTC. Translating gives CASNQGNYGYTF.

DNA for the CDR3: TGTGCCAGCAGCTCCCCCGCGGGACTAGCGGGTAGCGGGGAGCTGTTTTTT. Translation: CASSSPAGLAGSGELFF. The chain employs TRBV7-2 and TRBJ2-2, with 12 bases aligning to TRBD2. Germline CDR1 is SGHTA and CDR2 is FQGNSA. The CDR3 totals 17 residues. Trimming took 4 bases from V and 7 from J; bases not matched to a gene: 10.

In this sample, this clonotype turned up many times. J is TRBJ2-1 and V is TRBV6-4; D gene uncertain. V lost 2 bases, J lost 10 bases, and 15 bases lay in between. The CDR3 sequence is 14 residues long. Germline CDR1 MRHNA, CDR2 SNTAGT. CDR3 nucleotide sequence: TGTGCCAGCAGTGACGTCCCCCGGGCACGGGAGCAGTTCTTC. This translates into CASSDVPRAREQFF.

The CDR3 nucleotides read TGTGCCAGCAGTTCGGAGGGGGCGGCTAATGAAAAACTGTTTTTT. Translation: CASSSEGAANEKLFF. The V gene is TRBV6-5, the J gene TRBJ1-4, with 7 bases aligning to TRBD1. Germline assignment: CDR1 MNHEY and CDR2 SVGAGI. The CDR3 contains 15 residues. V dropped 4 bases and J dropped 3; count of bases not matched to a gene: 5.

This clonotype was detected only once. The gene calls are TRBV10-3 and TRBJ1-2, with a tentative D call TRBD1 (6 bases). CDR1 is ENHRY, CDR2 SYGVKD, per germline. Between the trimmed V and J ends, which lost 5 bases and 3 bases, there was a span of 13 bases. The CDR3 loop spans 14 amino acids. This CDR3 reads CAISRDIGDYGYTF. CDR3 DNA sequence: TGTGCCATCAGTCGGGACATCGGGGACTATGGCTACACCTTC.

In its sample, this clonotype was seen many times. V usage is TRBV5-1 and J usage is TRBJ2-7; 7 nucleotides agree with TRBD1. The CDR3 contains 14 residues. V dropped 4 bases and J dropped 7; count of bases not matched to a gene: 11. Germline loops: CDR1 SGHRS, CDR2 YFSETQ. CDR3 bases: TGCGCCAGCAGCGCAGGACAGGCCCTCGGGGAGCAGTACTTC. Amino acids: CASSAGQALGEQYF.

The V and J genes are TRBV7-8 and TRBJ1-1; 7 bases map to TRBD1. V gave up 6 bases and J gave up 6 bases; unmatched junction bases: 4. This CDR3 contains 12 residues. Looked up from germline, CDR1 is SGHVS and CDR2 is FQNEAQ. The CDR3 here is CASRSGGAEAFF. As DNA, the CDR3 is TGTGCCAGCAGGTCAGGGGGAGCTGAAGCTTTCTTT.

This chain uses TRBV27 with TRBJ1-6; a possible D gene is TRBD1 (6 bases). Trimming took off 6 bases at V and 2 bases at J, with 11 bases between the two ends. There are 15 residues in the CDR3. Germline V lookup: CDR1 MNHEY, CDR2 SMNVEV (reference sequence). The CDR3 nucleotides read TGTGCCAGCAGCCTAACAGGGCCCTATAATTCACCCCTCCACTTT. It is translated as CASSLTGPYNSPLHF.

This clonotype was counted ten times or more. The chain carries TRBV29-1 and TRBJ2-1; a weak D match, TRBD1 (6 bases). CDR1 is SQVTM and CDR2 is ANQGSEA in the germline V gene. The CDR3 consists of 12 residues. The V end was cut by 7 bases, the J end by 7 bases, with 14 bases between. CDR3 coding DNA: TGCAGCGCCCAAGGGGGAGTGAATGAGCAGTTCTTC. Residues: CSAQGGVNEQFF.

This clonotype came up a few times. This chain links TRBV20-1 with TRBJ1-1; 8 bases match TRBD1. J gave up 4 bases and V 2 bases, and 6 bases lay outside the gene matches. CDR1 DFQATT and CDR2 SNEGSKA come from the germline V gene (reference sequence). The CDR3 runs 14 residues. Here the CDR3 DNA reads TGCAGTGCTAGATCGACAGGGGCCGGCACTGAAGCTTTCTTT. It translates to CSARSTGAGTEAFF.

The chain has TRBV10-3 and TRBJ2-2; no reliable D call. Germline CDR1 reads ENHRY; CDR2 reads SYGVKD. V was cut by 0 bases and J by 4 bases, with 6 bases left in between. The CDR3 has 14 amino acids. Here the CDR3 reads CAISESRPTGELFF. In DNA, the CDR3 is TGTGCCATCAGTGAGTCTCGGCCCACCGGGGAGCTGTTTTTT.

This clonotype was found many times. V gene TRBV28 combines with J gene TRBJ2-7, with D tentatively TRBD2 (6 bases). Germline values: CDR1 MDHEN, CDR2 SYDVKM. V shed 3 bases and J shed 2 bases, with 11 bases lying between them. The CDR3 spans 14 residues. DNA of the CDR3: TGTGCCAGCAGTTTTGGGGGGAACACCTACGAGCAGTACTTC. Translating it yields CASSFGGNTYEQYF.

This clonotype has ten or more counts. V gene TRBV19 combines with J gene TRBJ2-3; D remains unclear. The CDR3 runs 16 residues. V shed 0 bases and J shed 1 base, with 11 bases lying between them. CDR1 is LNHDA, CDR2 SQIVND, per germline (reference sequence). CDR3 DNA sequence: TGTGCCAGTAGTATAGACGATCAGTCAGGCACAGATACGCAGTATTTT. This codes for CASSIDDQSGTDTQYF.

This clonotype was recorded many times. The rearrangement links TRBV29-1 to TRBJ2-1; 8 bases agree with TRBD2. This CDR3 has 13 residues. Germline assignment: CDR1 SQVTM and CDR2 ANQGSEA. V lost 5 bases and J lost 6; bases outside the gene matches: 6. The DNA for the CDR3 is TGCAGCGTTTCAACCGGGACTAGCAATGAGCAGTTCTTC. As protein: CSVSTGTSNEQFF.

The chain carries TRBV5-4 and TRBJ2-1, with D perhaps matching TRBD1 (6 bases). Trimming removed 3 bases from V and 0 bases from J, with 10 bases in between. Germline-derived CDR1 and CDR2 are SGHNT and YYREEE (reference sequence). This CDR3 region has 15 residues. The DNA for the CDR3 is TGTGCCAGCAGCTCAGGGGTGAGCTCCTACAATGAGCAGTTCTTC. Translated, it gives CASSSGVSSYNEQFF. The full variable domain, its missing parts supplied by reference TRBV5-4 and TRBJ2-1, is ETGVTQSPTHLIKTRGQQVTLRCSSQSGHNTVSWYQQALGQGPQFIFQYYREEENGRGNFPPRFSGLQFPNYSSELNVNALELDDSALYLCASSSGVSSYNEQFFGPGTRLTVL.

The chain recombines TRBV10-3 with TRBJ2-7; 9 nucleotides align to TRBD1. J gave up 3 bases and V 3 bases, and 3 bases lay outside the gene matches. The CDR3 has 14 amino acids. The germline gives CDR1 ENHRY, CDR2 SYGVKD. The CDR3 is CAISDRTGDYEQYF. For the CDR3, the DNA is TGTGCCATCAGTGATAGGACAGGGGACTACGAGCAGTACTTC.

This clonotype was recorded a few times. This sequence joins TRBV20-1 and TRBJ2-7, with 7 nucleotides matching TRBD1. The CDR3 extends over 14 amino acids. Germline V gene data show CDR1 as DFQATT and CDR2 as SNEGSKA (reference sequence). Losses at the gene ends were 1 base for V and 4 bases for J; bases not matched to a gene: 7. CDR3 DNA sequence: TGCAGTGCTAGAGGTTCAGGGGGTAGGTACGAGCAGTACTTC. As protein: CSARGSGGRYEQYF.

The chain is built from TRBV5-1 and TRBJ2-1; D might be TRBD2 (6 bases). Trimming removed 4 bases from V and 4 bases from J, with 12 bases in between. The germline CDR1 and CDR2 sequences are SGHRS and YFSETQ. The CDR3 consists of 14 residues. As DNA, the CDR3 is TGCGCCAGCAGCCTCCCGACTAGTTACAATGAGCAGTTCTTC. Its translation: CASSLPTSYNEQFF. The entire variable domain, with the rest obtained from reference TRBV5-1 and TRBJ2-1, is as follows: KAGVTQTPRYLIKTRGQQVTLSCSPISGHRSVSWYQQTPGQGLQFLFEYFSETQRNKGNFPGRFSGRQFSNSRSEMNVSTLELGDSALYLCASSLPTSYNEQFFGPGTRLTVL.

This clonotype was seen at least ten times. A junction boundary mismatches the germline segment, possibly from a read error. This chain connects TRBV11-2 to TRBJ2-1; D ambiguous. This CDR3 region has 11 residues. Germline lookup yields CDR1 SGHAT and CDR2 FQNNGV. The CDR3 protein is CASSSDNEQFF. The CDR3 coding sequence is TGTGCCAGCAGCTCCGACAATGAGCAGTTCTTC. Combining the CDR3 with reference TRBV11-2 and TRBJ2-1 gives the whole variable domain EAGVAQSPRYKIIEKRQSVAFWCNPISGHATLYWYQQILGQGPKLLIQFQNNGVVDDSQLPKDRFSAERLKGVDSTLKIQPAKLEDSAVYLCASSSDNEQFFGPGTRLTVL.

This clonotype was recorded at least ten times. The gene calls are TRBV10-3 and TRBJ2-7; TRBD1 aligns across 7 bases. V shed 11 bases, J shed 2 bases, and the junction held 9 bases outside the gene matches. CDR1 ENHRY and CDR2 SYGVKD come from the germline V gene. The CDR3 consists of 13 residues. The CDR3 coding sequence is TGTGCCGTCGCCCCCGGGACAGCCTACGAGCAGTACTTC. Its translation: CAVAPGTAYEQYF.

The chain employs TRBV19 and TRBJ1-2; the D gene is possibly TRBD1 (5 bases). V was pared by 1 base and J by 0 bases, with 9 bases between. This CDR3 has 15 amino acids. Per the germline V gene, CDR1 is LNHDA and CDR2 is SQIVND (reference sequence). The CDR3 sequence is CASSIAPGTNYGYTF. The CDR3 DNA sequence: TGTGCCAGTAGTATAGCTCCAGGGACTAACTATGGCTACACCTTC.

This clonotype has a handful of counts. The gene calls are TRBV6-5 and TRBJ2-2; D perhaps matches TRBD2 (5 bases). Germline-derived CDR1 and CDR2 are MNHEY and SVGAGI. The CDR3 totals 15 residues. The V and J ends lost 0 bases and 6 bases respectively, with 11 bases between them. The CDR3 sequence is CASSYSPLVPGELFF. For the CDR3, the DNA is TGTGCCAGCAGTTACTCTCCACTAGTCCCCGGGGAGCTGTTTTTT.

In its sample, this clonotype was seen a few times. V usage is TRBV7-9 and J usage is TRBJ2-1; 7 bases map to TRBD2. Per germline, CDR1 SEHNR and CDR2 FQNEAQ (reference sequence). The V gene end was trimmed by 1 base and the J gene end by 6 bases; junction bases not matched to a gene: 9. This CDR3 comprises 16 residues. The CDR3 reads CASSLVGGRIVNEQFF. The CDR3 bases are TGTGCCAGCAGCTTAGTTGGCGGGAGAATCGTCAATGAGCAGTTCTTC.

The chain combines TRBV6-5 with TRBJ1-6; no clear D gene. V dropped 4 bases and J dropped 9 bases, with 13 bases sitting between them. This CDR3 has 14 amino acids. Germline V gene lookup returns CDR1 MNHEY and CDR2 SVGAGI. CDR3 bases: TGTGCCAGCAGTTCCGTAGTGGGCGGTTCACCCCTCCACTTT. Its protein product is CASSSVVGGSPLHF.

Here the CDR3 DNA reads TGTGCCAGCAGGGCCCTTGGTGTGGGTGGCTACACCTTC. Residues: CASRALGVGGYTF. This chain uses TRBV2 with TRBJ1-2, with no clear D. The CDR3 loop spans 13 amino acids. The germline CDR1 and CDR2 sequences are SNHLY and FYNNEI. V lost 6 bases and J lost 7, with 15 bases in between.

This clonotype was recorded at least ten times. The V and J genes are TRBV18 and TRBJ2-7, with D possibly being TRBD2 (5 bases). Germline CDR1 is KGHSH and CDR2 is LQKENI. V shed 0 bases and J shed 2 bases, with 14 bases lying between them. CDR3 size: 16 residues. The CDR3 sequence: CASSPPRTGSPYEQYF. The DNA for the CDR3 is TGTGCCAGCTCACCACCGAGGACGGGGTCACCCTACGAGCAGTACTTC.

This clonotype was seen only a few times. The chain employs TRBV7-8 and TRBJ2-1; D tentatively reads TRBD1 or TRBD2 (5 bases each). This CDR3 is 17 amino acids long. Trimming took 0 bases from V and 3 from J, leaving 15 bases between them. CDR1 and CDR2 from the germline V gene are SGHVS and FQNEAQ. The CDR3 is CASSLAGTGALYNEQFF. Written as DNA, the CDR3 is TGTGCCAGCAGCTTAGCGGGAACCGGGGCCCTCTACAATGAGCAGTTCTTC. Drawing the rest from reference TRBV7-8 and TRBJ2-1, the complete variable domain is GAGVSQSPRYKVAKRGQDVALRCDPISGHVSLFWYQQALGQGPEFLTYFQNEAQLDKSGLPSDRFFAERPEGSVSTLKIQRTQQEDSAVYLCASSLAGTGALYNEQFFGPGTRLTVL.

This clonotype showed up many times. J is TRBJ2-5 and V is TRBV4-1; 13 bases map to TRBD2. The CDR3 is 18 residues long. Germline V lookup: CDR1 MGHRA, CDR2 YSYEKL. Losses at the gene ends were 0 bases for V and 1 base for J; bases not matched to a gene: 5. CDR3 residues: CASSQEVGLAGPQETQYF. The CDR3 DNA follows: TGCGCCAGCAGCCAAGAGGTGGGACTAGCGGGACCCCAAGAGACCCAGTACTTC.

Many counts were recorded for this clonotype. The chain links TRBV6-1 to TRBJ1-2; possible D gene TRBD1, 6 bases. Between the trimmed V and J ends, which lost 7 bases and 2 bases, there was a span of 14 bases. This CDR3 has 14 amino acids. The germline V gene encodes CDR1 MNHNS and CDR2 SASEGT. The CDR3 sequence is CASTQGGWNYGYTF. The CDR3 nucleotides read TGTGCCAGCACCCAAGGGGGGTGGAACTATGGCTACACCTTC.

The chain is built from TRBV15 and TRBJ2-3; perhaps D is TRBD1 or TRBD2 (5 bases each). The CDR3 runs 13 residues. Trimming pared 3 bases from V and 6 bases from J, leaving 10 bases between. Germline CDR1 and CDR2: LNHNV and YYDKDF (reference sequence). The CDR3 is CATSRPWGDTQYF. The CDR3 DNA reads as TGTGCCACCAGCAGGCCGTGGGGGGATACGCAGTATTTT.

This clonotype has ten or more counts. The chain carries TRBV7-2 and TRBJ2-1; 7 bases align to TRBD2. V was pared by 3 bases and J by 5 bases, with 4 bases of the junction left unmatched. The CDR3 is 14 residues long. Germline V gene sequence: CDR1 SGHTA, CDR2 FQGNSA. CDR3 loop: CASSFVAGDNEQFF. The CDR3 DNA reads as TGTGCCAGCAGCTTTGTAGCGGGTGACAATGAGCAGTTCTTC.

This clonotype has more than one count but fewer than ten. The chain has TRBV19 and TRBJ1-5; a possible D gene is TRBD1 (5 bases). The germline CDR1 and CDR2 sequences are LNHDA and SQIVND (reference sequence). The CDR3 totals 16 residues. V dropped 5 bases and J dropped 1 base, with 15 bases sitting between them. The CDR3 sequence is CASSPQWGKSNQPQHF. For the CDR3, the DNA is TGTGCCAGTAGTCCCCAATGGGGGAAAAGCAATCAGCCCCAGCATTTT.